The clone carrying this TCR beta chain has more than one count but fewer than ten. Its target is unknown. As CD8+CD4-CCR7+CD45RA+ cells, naive CD8 T cells were sorted. This entry belongs to a study of molecular identifiers for immune sequencing clone quantification. TCRdb analysed the PCR reads with MiXCR anew, one entry per CDR3 protein. The sample holds approximately 500,000 distinct CDR3 sequences, around 23% seen once. There are 14 residues in the CDR3. The V gene's germline CDR1 is SGHAT and CDR2 FQNNGV. The trim removed 5 bases at V and 1 base at J, leaving 2 bases unmatched. Study-wide points: Clones of above 20 RNA copies carried over 99% of effector molecules; in naive cells they carried under 1%.

This TCR derives from a human donor in good health. Some libraries in this study had Jurkat cell RNA spiked in. The chain recombines TRBV11-2 with TRBJ1-3, with 7 bases matching TRBD1. Sequencing was done on a sample of naive CD8+ T cells from blood, with Jurkat cell RNA spiked in. The subset here: FACS-sorted CD8+CD4-CCR7+CD45RA+ naive T cells. The DNA of the CDR3 is TGTGCCAGCAGCCTGGGACAGTCTGGAAACACCATATATTTT. Encoded protein: CASSLGQSGNTIYF.